A single sample is the source of the 23 T cell receptor beta chains below, sequenced in a study of blood T cell repertoires in COVID-19 (dated by TCRdb to between 2020 and 2021). The library was built by means of the immunoSEQ multiplex PCR assay. The source is immuneACCESS, and TCRdb retained only in-frame sequences with V and J called. Part of the clones is not carried over; for the studies checked, unresolved V genes explain less than half of this, and the remainder is unexplained. The sample profile shows 75,000 to 90,000 clones; 75% to 85% of them were found once. Roughly a third of the sample goes to the ten largest clones. Material: peripheral blood. Receptor source: a man in his 60s with COVID-19, enrolled during active disease.

The V gene is TRBV5-8, the J gene TRBJ1-4; no clear D. The CDR3 sequence is 13 residues long. Between the trimmed V and J ends, which lost 2 bases and 4 bases, there was a span of 6 bases. CDR1 and CDR2 (germline): SGHTS, YDEGEE. This CDR3 is CASSLRFNEKLFF. The CDR3 coding sequence is TGTGCCAGCAGCTTACGGTTTAATGAAAAACTGTTTTTT.

The chain links TRBV5-1 to TRBJ2-5, with a possible D match to TRBD2 (5 bases). From germline, CDR1 is SGHRS and CDR2 YFSETQ. The V and J ends lost 8 bases and 4 bases respectively, with 21 bases between them. There are 15 residues in the CDR3. CDR3 DNA: TGCGCCAGTCGTAAGACCCGGGAACAAAGAGAGACCCAGTACTTC. Encoded protein: CASRKTREQRETQYF.

The chain carries TRBV21-1 and TRBJ1-1. TRBV21-1 is a pseudogene. The CDR3 spans 14 residues. The DNA of the CDR3 is TGTGCCAGCAGCAAGGAGGTGGTGGACACTGAAGCTTTCTTT. The encoded protein is CASSKEVVDTEAFF.

A single count supports this clone. The chain joins TRBV6-1 to TRBJ2-7, with D perhaps TRBD2 (5 bases). This CDR3 region has 13 residues. Trimming removed 1 base from V and 2 bases from J, with 6 bases in between. Germline lookup yields CDR1 MNHNS and CDR2 SASEGT. For the CDR3, the DNA is TGTGCCAGCAGTGAAGGGAGGACCTACGAGCAGTACTTC. Its translation is CASSEGRTYEQYF.

The chain has TRBV7-6 and TRBJ2-2, with D possibly TRBD2 on 7 matching bases. Germline V gene data show CDR1 as SGHVS and CDR2 as FNYEAQ. The CDR3 has 17 residues. Trimming removed 1 base from V and 4 bases from J, with 16 bases in between. The CDR3 bases are TGTGCCAGCAGCTTAGGGGCGGGGGCCTCGACCACCGGGGAGCTGTTTTTT. Translating it yields CASSLGAGASTTGELFF.

V usage is TRBV7-2 and J usage is TRBJ2-3; maybe TRBD1 (5 bases). V shed 6 bases and J shed 1 base, with 11 bases lying between them. CDR3 length: 14 residues. Germline CDR1 and CDR2: SGHTA and FQGNSA. CDR3 nucleotide sequence: TGTGCCAGCAGTTACGACAGCGGCACAGATACGCAGTATTTT. Translated, it gives CASSYDSGTDTQYF.

The V gene is TRBV7-2, the J gene TRBJ2-5; TRBD2 matches at 11 bases. V was clipped by 4 bases and J by 2 bases; unmatched bases: 6. The CDR3 is 16 amino acids. The germline CDR1 and CDR2 sequences are SGHTA and FQGNSA. The CDR3 loop reads CASSSTSGSRQETQYF. The DNA of the CDR3 is TGTGCCAGCAGCTCTACTAGCGGGAGTAGACAAGAGACCCAGTACTTC.

This clone was observed a handful of times. The chain is built from TRBV27 and TRBJ1-2; D possibly corresponds to TRBD1 (5 bases). This CDR3 comprises 13 residues. CDR1 and CDR2 (germline): MNHEY, SMNVEV (reference sequence). V lost 4 bases and J 4 bases, leaving 10 bases between the germline ends. In DNA form, the CDR3 reads TGTGCCAGCAGTTCCTCAGGGCGCTATGGCTACACCTTC. Translating gives CASSSSGRYGYTF.

In its sample, this clone was seen a few times. The rearrangement links TRBV7-6 to TRBJ1-5; 9 bases match TRBD1. The CDR3 is 15 residues long. V lost 6 bases to trimming and J lost 4 bases; unmatched junction nucleotides: 7. Germline CDR1 and CDR2: SGHVS and FNYEAQ. The CDR3, as DNA: TGTGCCAGCAGAGCCGGGACAGGGACGAATCAGCCCCAGCATTTT. Protein: CASRAGTGTNQPQHF.

The chain is built from TRBV10-3 and TRBJ1-2, with D maybe TRBD1 (6 bases). V lost 0 bases and J lost 6, with 14 bases in between. The CDR3 is made up of 15 amino acids. The V gene's germline CDR1 is ENHRY and CDR2 SYGVKD. The CDR3 loop reads CAISESLGGLDGYTF. Here the CDR3 DNA reads TGTGCCATCAGTGAGTCCTTAGGGGGTCTCGATGGCTACACCTTC.

CDR3 sequence reads: CASRLGTGVNSPLHF. As DNA, the CDR3 is TGTGCCAGCAGATTGGGGACAGGGGTTAATTCACCCCTCCACTTT. This chain links TRBV27 with TRBJ1-6, with 10 bases that match TRBD1. This CDR3 spans 15 amino acids. Germline CDR1 is MNHEY and CDR2 is SMNVEV (reference sequence). Trimming at V came to 6 bases and at J to 6 bases, leaving 5 bases not matched to a gene.

V usage is TRBV7-8 and J usage is TRBJ1-3, with D possibly being TRBD1 (6 bases). Deletions cut 5 bases from V and 4 bases from J, with 15 bases between. Per the germline V gene, CDR1 is SGHVS and CDR2 is FQNEAQ. CDR3 size: 15 residues. The CDR3 DNA follows: TGTGCCAGCAGCCTAAGGGGGGGCGGGGGAAACACCATATATTTT. The encoded protein is CASSLRGGGGNTIYF.

This chain uses TRBV6-5 with TRBJ2-5, with TRBD1 as a possible D gene (6 bases). This CDR3 comprises 13 residues. V was trimmed by 6 bases and J by 4 bases, leaving 12 bases between them. CDR1 is MNHEY and CDR2 is SVGAGI in the germline V gene. The CDR3 loop is CASRLTGRETQYF. The CDR3 coding sequence is TGTGCCAGCAGACTAACAGGGAGAGAGACCCAGTACTTC.

The rearrangement joins TRBV5-6 to TRBJ1-1; possibly TRBD1 for D (5 bases). Trimming took 2 bases from V and 8 from J, leaving 16 bases between them. This CDR3 contains 14 residues. CDR1 SGHDT and CDR2 YYEEEE come from the germline V gene. The CDR3 coding sequence is TGTGCCAGCAGCTTCACAGGCCCCGCAACGGAAGCTTTCTTT. It yields the protein CASSFTGPATEAFF.

This clone came up once. The CDR3: CATRTLTDTQYF. The DNA of the CDR3 is TGTGCCACCAGGACACTTACAGATACGCAGTATTTT. The J gene is TRBJ2-3, the V gene TRBV6-5, with D perhaps matching TRBD1 (5 bases). V was pared by 10 bases and J by 3 bases, with 11 bases between. Germline CDR1 is MNHEY and CDR2 is SVGAGI. CDR3 length equals 12 residues.

The chain combines TRBV13 with TRBJ2-5; 14 bases are shared with TRBD2. From germline, CDR1 is PRHDT and CDR2 FYEKMQ (reference sequence). The CDR3 is made up of 16 amino acids. V trimming: 0 bases; J trimming: 5 bases; junction bases outside the gene matches: 2. CDR3: CASSLGGLAGGETQYF. In DNA, the CDR3 is TGTGCCAGCAGCTTAGGAGGACTAGCGGGGGGTGAGACCCAGTACTTC.

The chain combines TRBV27 with TRBJ2-3; 11 bases are a match to TRBD1. The CDR3 has 15 amino acids. Looked up from germline, CDR1 is MNHEY and CDR2 is SMNVEV (reference sequence). V lost 6 bases, J lost 3 bases, and 5 bases stayed unmatched. CDR3 sequence: CASRWTGGPTDTQYF. DNA for the CDR3: TGTGCCAGCAGGTGGACAGGGGGCCCAACAGATACGCAGTATTTT.

The genes are TRBV18 and TRBJ2-7; 7 bases are shared with TRBD1. The CDR3 length is 15 residues. CDR1 and CDR2 from the germline V gene are KGHSH and LQKENI. V dropped 4 bases and J dropped 0; count of bases not matched to a gene: 6. CDR3 sequence reads: CASSRDSKGSYEQYF. CDR3 coding DNA: TGTGCCAGCTCACGGGACAGCAAAGGCTCCTACGAGCAGTACTTC.

V gene TRBV5-1 combines with J gene TRBJ2-5; 11 bases line up with TRBD2. The germline CDR1 and CDR2 sequences are SGHRS and YFSETQ. CDR3 size: 16 residues. V shed 0 bases, J shed 4 bases, and the junction held 5 bases outside the gene matches. The CDR3 region is CASSLALGLAGETQYF. CDR3 sequence (DNA): TGCGCCAGCAGCTTGGCCCTCGGACTAGCGGGAGAGACCCAGTACTTC.

The chain combines TRBV7-9 with TRBJ2-1, with a possible D match to TRBD1 (6 bases). Germline CDR1 and CDR2: SEHNR and FQNEAQ (reference sequence). V lost 5 bases, J lost 4 bases, and 15 bases lay in between. CDR3 length: 15 residues. In nucleotides, the CDR3 is TGTGCCAGCAGCCCCCGGGACACAATTTACAATGAGCAGTTCTTC. Translating gives CASSPRDTIYNEQFF.

The genes are TRBV7-9 and TRBJ2-7, with TRBD2 identical over 10 bases. The CDR3 sequence is 16 residues long. The V and J ends lost 2 bases and 5 bases, in that order; junction bases with no gene match: 9. Germline V gene data show CDR1 as SEHNR and CDR2 as FQNEAQ (reference sequence). The CDR3 DNA sequence: TGTGCCAGCAGCTTAATAAGCGGGAGGGCCCGTAACGAGCAGTACTTC. Amino acids: CASSLISGRARNEQYF. The full variable domain, rest sourced from reference TRBV7-9 and TRBJ2-7, is DTGVSQNPRHKITKRGQNVTFRCDPISEHNRLYWYRQTLGQGPEFLTYFQNEAQLEKSRLLSDRFSAERPKGSFSTLEIQRTEQGDSAMYLCASSLISGRARNEQYFGPGTRLTVT.

The chain combines TRBV6-5 with TRBJ2-7; D is perhaps TRBD2 (5 bases). Germline V gives CDR1 MNHEY, CDR2 SVGAGI. Trimming cost V 5 bases and J 2 bases, with 16 bases left between them. The CDR3 sequence is 15 residues long. The DNA for the CDR3 is TGTGCCAGCAGTCTCGGGGTGGGCCCTCCCTACGAGCAGTACTTC. Protein product: CASSLGVGPPYEQYF.

Points on this clone: A read error is possible here, since a much larger clone lies one base away. Other DNA variants within this sample encode the same CDR3. V usage is TRBV5-5 and J usage is TRBJ2-3, with a tentative D call TRBD1 (6 bases). Germline V CDR1 and CDR2: SGHKS, YYEKEE (reference sequence). The CDR3 length is 16 residues. This chain's CDR3 is CASCLGGGGRALPGYF. The CDR3 region has the DNA TGTGCCAGCTGCTTGGGTGGGGGCGGGCGGGCCCTCCCTGGGTATTTT.